The present entry profiles one TCR beta chain with its context. The antigen is unknown. Germline V gene sequence: CDR1 MGHDK, CDR2 SYGVNS. The length of the CDR3 is 15 residues. After removal of 4 bases from V and 4 bases from J, the junction contained 4 bases not matched to a gene. This record belongs to a study of beta chain features in type 1 diabetes. Study information: Cell yields, gender and age were comparable in patients and healthy donors.

Study-level points and caveats: Patients with Type 1 diabetes showed moderately but significantly shorter TCRB CDR3s in all four CD4+ subsets. HLA effects on TCRB rearrangement stayed unresolved here. Possible PCR preference for shorter templates applied equally to patients and controls.

As every portion of the isolated RNA was reverse transcribed, the sequencing read expressed TCRB transcripts. Naive, central memory and regulatory T cell samples averaged around 3.9 million immunoSEQ reads each. The data were produced by immunoSEQ multiplex PCR, yet TCRdb's version contains in-frame clones alone and is incomplete. The table has roughly 280,000 clones, about 23% seen once; the top ten hold 0.012%. Sample: naive CD4+ T cells from blood. The chain carries TRBV25-1 and TRBJ2-6, with 7 bases fitting TRBD1. The source is a woman younger than 45 with type 1 diabetes. CDR3 residues: CASSGQGEGANVLTF. DNA for the CDR3: TGTGCCAGCAGTGGACAGGGCGAGGGGGCCAACGTCCTGACTTTC.